This T cell receptor (beta chain) was sequenced for a study of blood T cell repertoires in COVID-19. Looking at the study overall: Acute-phase and convalescent COVID-19 samples originated in the United States, Italy and Spain. PBMCs, B-cell-depleted T cells, or T cells were the source of the cDNA or gDNA that made up the material.

How the authors handled the data: Quantification of nucleated cells was approximated via reference gene primer amplification. Profiling relied on immunoSEQ multiplex PCR, and the TCRdb table lists in-frame clones only, not all of them. V and J calls and clone size are given by that table; D and trimming were obtained from the DNA. Of about 250,000 clones listed, around 89% are singletons. The receptor was derived from a man aged 25 to 45 with acute or convalescent COVID-19. Sequenced material: peripheral blood.

In DNA, the CDR3 is TGCGCCAGCAGCCAAGGTATAGCGGGGTCGACGCAGTATTTT. Its protein product is CASSQGIAGSTQYF. The chain combines TRBV4-1 with TRBJ2-3; 8 nucleotides line up with TRBD2. J gave up 9 bases and V 1 base, and 6 bases lay outside the gene matches. The V gene's germline CDR1 is MGHRA and CDR2 YSYEKL. The length of the CDR3 is 14 residues.